The 22 T cell receptor beta chains reported below all come from one sample, sequenced in a study of CD8 T cells in ankylosing spondylitis. One entry per CDR3 protein results from TCRdb running MiXCR on the 5' RACE reads. The table includes approximately 250,000 distinct CDR3 sequences, 30% to 40% detected once. What was sequenced was blood, either unsorted or a sorted T cell fraction (not recorded which). Source of these receptors: a male donor with ankylosing spondylitis or in good health (not recorded which).

V usage is TRBV15 and J usage is TRBJ2-1; 9 positions agree with TRBD2. This CDR3 is built from 19 residues. The germline gives CDR1 LNHNV, CDR2 YYDKDF (reference sequence). The junction had 13 bases not matched to a gene; V was cut back by 1 base and J by 3 bases. The CDR3 reads CATSRGQILAGELYNEQFF. The CDR3 region has the DNA TGTGCCACCAGCAGAGGACAGATCTTAGCGGGGGAACTCTACAATGAGCAGTTCTTC.

The chain carries TRBV20-1 and TRBJ2-1; no clear D. Germline V CDR1 and CDR2: DFQATT, SNEGSKA (reference sequence). Trimming left V 3 bases short and J 6 bases short, with 15 bases between. The CDR3 length is 14 residues. CDR3 nucleotide sequence: TGCAGTGCTAGCTACGGTAAGGGCGGCAATGAGCAGTTCTTC. It encodes CSASYGKGGNEQFF.

The chain recombines TRBV20-1 with TRBJ2-3, with 7 bases identical to TRBD1. After removal of 5 bases from V and 8 bases from J, the junction contained 10 bases not matched to a gene. The CDR3 totals 13 residues. Germline V gene sequence: CDR1 DFQATT, CDR2 SNEGSKA (reference sequence). CDR3 sequence: CSALTSGGGTQYF. In DNA form, the CDR3 reads TGCAGTGCTTTAACCTCAGGGGGTGGTACGCAGTATTTT.

J is TRBJ2-7 and V is TRBV2; TRBD1 agrees at 9 bases. This CDR3 spans 15 amino acids. Germline CDR1 reads SNHLY; CDR2 reads FYNNEI. Losses at the gene ends were 6 bases for V and 1 base for J; bases not matched to a gene: 7. The CDR3 DNA reads as TGTGCCAGCAGGGGTTCCGGGACAGGGTCCTACGAGCAGTACTTC. Protein sequence: CASRGSGTGSYEQYF.

The chain employs TRBV4-2 and TRBJ1-5, with D perhaps TRBD1 (6 bases). CDR1 and CDR2 from the germline V gene are LGHNA and YNFKEQ. This CDR3 comprises 18 residues. V was shortened by 1 base and J by 0 bases, with 16 bases between the two germline ends. CDR3 nucleotide sequence: TGTGCCAGCAGCCAAGCGGGTACAGGGACCGATAGCAATCAGCCCCAGCATTTT. Translating it yields CASSQAGTGTDSNQPQHF.

In this sample, this clonotype turned up a few times. This chain links TRBV5-1 with TRBJ2-5, with a possible D match to TRBD2 (5 bases). Germline-derived CDR1 and CDR2 are SGHRS and YFSETQ. This CDR3 is built from 15 residues. V was trimmed by 4 bases and J by 5 bases, leaving 18 bases between them. The CDR3 reads CASSPAGNTGETQYF. Written as DNA, the CDR3 is TGCGCCAGCAGCCCCGCCGGGAACACGGGGGAGACCCAGTACTTC. Complete variable domain (other parts from reference TRBV5-1 and TRBJ2-5): KAGVTQTPRYLIKTRGQQVTLSCSPISGHRSVSWYQQTPGQGLQFLFEYFSETQRNKGNFPGRFSGRQFSNSRSEMNVSTLELGDSALYLCASSPAGNTGETQYFGPGTRLLVL.

This clonotype was picked up a small number of times. J is TRBJ1-6 and V is TRBV12-3 or TRBV12-4; tentatively, D is TRBD1 (6 bases). The CDR3 contains 14 residues. The V end lost 3 bases, the J end lost 7 bases, and 10 bases lay between the germline ends. Written as DNA, the CDR3 is TGTGCCAGCAGTTTCCAGGGGATGAATTCACCCCTCCACTTT. Its protein is CASSFQGMNSPLHF.

There are many counts of this clonotype. The rearrangement joins TRBV20-1 to TRBJ2-3; D is unresolved. The ends were cut back, 3 bases at V and 9 bases at J, with 19 bases in the middle. The length of the CDR3 is 14 residues. CDR1 and CDR2 (germline): DFQATT, SNEGSKA (reference sequence). The CDR3 loop reads CSASDLQKPRTQYF. The CDR3, as DNA: TGCAGTGCTAGCGACCTACAAAAGCCAAGAACGCAGTATTTT.

This clonotype was seen a single time. This chain connects TRBV20-1 to TRBJ1-1, with 7 bases identical to TRBD1. The CDR3 has 14 residues. Looked up from germline, CDR1 is DFQATT and CDR2 is SNEGSKA (reference sequence). The ends lost 1 base at V and 0 bases at J; junction bases unmatched: 2. CDR3: CSARAGQLNTEAFF. The CDR3 DNA sequence: TGCAGTGCTAGAGCGGGACAGTTGAACACTGAAGCTTTCTTT.

The gene calls are TRBV29-1 and TRBJ2-1, with 10 positions matching TRBD1. V trimming: 4 bases; J trimming: 2 bases; junction bases outside the gene matches: 5. CDR1 is SQVTM and CDR2 is ANQGSEA in the germline V gene. The CDR3 covers 15 residues. The DNA for the CDR3 is TGCAGCGTTGGGGGGGGACAGGGGCCCTACAATGAGCAGTTCTTC. It encodes CSVGGGQGPYNEQFF.

This clonotype was counted a few times. CDR3 coding DNA: TGTGCCAGCAGCTTAGATCCCAGGGAGGGAGAGCAGTTCTTC. This encodes CASSLDPREGEQFF. J is TRBJ2-1 and V is TRBV7-9, with 7 bases that match TRBD2. CDR1 is SEHNR, CDR2 FQNEAQ, per germline (reference sequence). V was clipped by 1 base and J by 10 bases; unmatched bases: 7. This CDR3 region has 14 residues.

The chain is built from TRBV29-1 and TRBJ2-3; 7 bases are a match to TRBD1. CDR1 and CDR2 from the germline V gene are SQVTM and ANQGSEA. The CDR3 is 15 residues long. Germline trimming cut 6 bases from V and 0 bases from J; bases unmatched to any gene: 9. This CDR3 reads CSVEGAPLSTDTQYF. Written as DNA, the CDR3 is TGCAGCGTCGAGGGGGCTCCCCTTAGCACAGATACGCAGTATTTT.

The sample holds a few counts of this clonotype. This chain connects TRBV7-2 to TRBJ2-1, with 9 nucleotides matching TRBD1. J lost 5 bases, V lost 1 base, and 3 bases had no gene match. The length of the CDR3 is 15 residues. Looked up from germline, CDR1 is SGHTA and CDR2 is FQGNSA. Written as DNA, the CDR3 is TGTGCCAGCAGCTTAGGACAGGGGGTAAACAATGAGCAGTTCTTC. The encoded protein is CASSLGQGVNNEQFF. The variable domain in full, completed from reference TRBV7-2 and TRBJ2-1, reads GAGVSQSPSNKVTEKGKDVELRCDPISGHTALYWYRQSLGQGLEFLIYFQGNSAPDKSGLPSDRFSAERTGGSVSTLTIQRTQQEDSAVYLCASSLGQGVNNEQFFGPGTRLTVL.

The CDR3 loop is CASSSGTHSYGYTF. The CDR3, as DNA: TGTGCCAGCAGTTCCGGGACCCATTCCTATGGCTACACCTTC. This sequence joins TRBV28 and TRBJ1-2, with D tentatively TRBD1 (5 bases). V was shortened by 4 bases and J by 4 bases, with 13 bases between the two germline ends. CDR1 is MDHEN, CDR2 SYDVKM, per germline. The CDR3 runs to 14 residues.

V is TRBV20-1 and J is TRBJ1-5; D possibly corresponds to TRBD1 (5 bases). The V end lost 5 bases, the J end lost 3 bases, and 11 bases lay between the germline ends. CDR3 length: 13 amino acids. CDR1 DFQATT and CDR2 SNEGSKA come from the germline V gene (reference sequence). The CDR3 protein is CSAGTGYNQPQHF. CDR3 coding DNA: TGCAGTGCTGGCACAGGTTACAATCAGCCCCAGCATTTT.

V usage is TRBV9 and J usage is TRBJ2-3, with D unresolved. Trimming took off 0 bases at V and 3 bases at J, with 2 bases between the two ends. Germline CDR1 reads SGDLS; CDR2 reads YYNGEE. The CDR3 runs to 12 residues. This CDR3 reads CASSVVTDTQYF. Written as DNA, the CDR3 is TGTGCCAGCAGCGTAGTTACAGATACGCAGTATTTT.

Only a few counts were recorded for this clonotype. The CDR3 sequence is CATSRPRQGTGELFF. In nucleotides, the CDR3 is TGTGCCACCAGCAGACCCCGACAGGGGACCGGGGAGCTGTTTTTT. V is TRBV15 and J is TRBJ2-2, with 8 nucleotides matching TRBD1. V was clipped by 2 bases and J by 5 bases; unmatched bases: 4. This CDR3 comprises 15 residues. Germline CDR1 reads LNHNV; CDR2 reads YYDKDF (reference sequence).

This clonotype was seen at least ten times. J is TRBJ2-3 and V is TRBV6-1, with TRBD1 matching 8 bases. Losses at the gene ends were 6 bases for V and 0 bases for J; bases not matched to a gene: 5. Germline V gives CDR1 MNHNS, CDR2 SASEGT. The CDR3 covers 15 residues. The chain's CDR3 is CASSSDRASTDTQYF. Here the CDR3 DNA reads TGTGCCAGCAGCTCGGACAGGGCTAGCACAGATACGCAGTATTTT.

This clonotype was observed many times. This chain uses TRBV6-4 with TRBJ2-3; D is unresolved. The CDR3 length is 15 residues. CDR1 is MRHNA and CDR2 is SNTAGT in the germline V gene. The germline V and J ends were trimmed by 0 bases and 1 base, with 8 bases remaining between them. The CDR3 DNA reads as TGTGCCAGCAGTGACTCGATCGGAGGCACAGATACGCAGTATTTT. It specifies CASSDSIGGTDTQYF.

V is TRBV12-3 or TRBV12-4 and J is TRBJ1-5, with D uncertain. Trimming shortened V by 5 bases and J by 6 bases, and 8 bases separated the two germline ends. The CDR3 has 12 amino acids. The CDR3 DNA is TGTGCCAGCAGTGGGGTAGGTCAGCCCCAGCATTTT. Translated, it gives CASSGVGQPQHF.

This clonotype was counted between two and nine times. The J gene is TRBJ2-1, the V gene TRBV27, with D possibly matching TRBD2 (5 bases). Looked up from germline, CDR1 is MNHEY and CDR2 is SMNVEV (reference sequence). The CDR3 covers 12 residues. V was pared by 5 bases and J by 11 bases, with 13 bases between. CDR3 loop: CASSAPDGKQFF. As DNA, the CDR3 is TGTGCCAGCAGTGCCCCCGACGGGAAGCAGTTCTTC.

The genes are TRBV5-1 and TRBJ2-1, with 13 nucleotides matching TRBD2. Germline loops: CDR1 SGHRS, CDR2 YFSETQ. This CDR3 has 14 residues. With 3 bases clipped from V and 6 bases from J, the junction kept 0 bases outside the gene matches. CDR3 coding DNA: TGCGCCAGCAGCTGGACTAGCGGGGGCAATGAGCAGTTCTTC. It yields the protein CASSWTSGGNEQFF.